These 3 T cell receptor beta chains were sequenced from one sample in a study of T cells in women clearing cervical HPV infection. TCRdb keeps only in-frame clones here, not all; method: immunoSEQ multiplex PCR. In total, the table holds tens of thousands of clones. Material: blood buffy coat. The receptors shown here come from a woman aged 18 to 69 with a cervical HPV16 infection that either progressed to CIN3+ or cleared (not recorded which).

Concerning this clone: The CDR3 is cut off 3 residues early in the read; its end comes from the germline J gene. The gene calls are TRBV19 and TRBJ2-7; 11 bases are shared with TRBD1. Per the germline V gene, CDR1 is LNHDA and CDR2 is SQIVND (reference sequence). After removal of 6 bases from V and 3 bases from J, the junction contained 4 bases not matched to a gene. The CDR3 extends over 14 amino acids. Partial CDR3 DNA: TGTGCCAGTAGCTCCGGGACAGGGGGCTACGAG. Its protein is CASSSGTGGYE. The CDR3 as a whole reads CASSSGTGGYEQYF.

On this clone itself: From the germline J gene comes the end of the CDR3, since the read stops 3 residues before it. This chain uses TRBV29-1 with TRBJ2-2; 8 bases fit TRBD1. V gave up 6 bases and J gave up 8 bases; unmatched junction bases: 8. This CDR3 has 13 amino acids. Germline loops: CDR1 SQVTM, CDR2 ANQGSEA. CDR3 DNA, as far as it was read: TGCAGCGTCGGGACAGGAGGATGGGGGGAG. Encoded protein: CSVGTGGWGE. The whole CDR3 sequence reads CSVGTGGWGELFF.

About this clone itself: The read gets to within 3 residues of the CDR3 end, and the germline J gene fills in the rest. This chain joins TRBV5-1 and TRBJ1-1, with D maybe TRBD1 (6 bases). The germline V and J ends were trimmed by 3 bases and 4 bases, with 19 bases remaining between them. CDR3 length: 16 residues. Germline V gene data show CDR1 as SGHRS and CDR2 as YFSETQ. Incomplete CDR3 DNA: TGCGCCAGCAGCTCCGCCTCAGGGGCTCTTTTCACTGAA. Translation gives CASSSASGALFTE. The whole CDR3 is CASSSASGALFTEAFF. Complete variable domain (other parts from reference TRBV5-1 and TRBJ1-1): KAGVTQTPRYLIKTRGQQVTLSCSPISGHRSVSWYQQTPGQGLQFLFEYFSETQRNKGNFPGRFSGRQFSNSRSEMNVSTLELGDSALYLCASSSASGALFTEAFFGQGTRLTVV.